This entry is about one T cell receptor (beta chain). As yet, its antigen is unknown. This CDR3 region has 14 residues. Trimming took 3 bases from V and 5 from J; bases not matched to a gene: 3. Germline-derived CDR1 and CDR2 are SGHAT and FQNNGV. The record originates from a study of T cells in localized non-small cell lung cancer. Overall study results and limits: The tumor had only one region sequenced, so heterogeneity remains possible. Uninvolved adjacent lung had the highest recorded T cell clonality, with tumor below it. Adjacent lung exhibited a median of about 50 among the 100 most abundant tumor clones.

Libraries were prepared by immunoSEQ multiplex PCR; TCRdb keeps only in-frame clonotypes and omits some of them. There are approximately 14,000 clones in the sample; roughly 90% occur only once, and roughly 2.6% lies in the top ten. This specimen consisted of peripheral blood mononuclear cells, obtained before any cancer treatment. The source is a man aged 35 to 69 with stage III lung adenocarcinoma. The chain recombines TRBV11-2 with TRBJ2-2; 7 bases agree with TRBD1. Here the CDR3 reads CASSFRQGTGELFF. The CDR3 DNA reads TGTGCCAGCAGCTTCAGACAGGGAACCGGGGAGCTGTTTTTT.